The clone carrying this TCR beta chain appeared a few times. Its antigen is not identified. This sample was included in a study of cytomegalovirus exposure and HLA in healthy donors. On the study more broadly: Most genotyped donors, over 70% of more than 300, had Caucasian-associated genetic ancestry. Study-wide points: Across HLA loci, a later analysis found differing TCR association rates, with DRB1 most and HLA-C fewest. Analyses of presence and absence presupposed an approximately uniform sequencing depth across donors. Some segments of the V type, notably TRBV6-2 and TRBV6-3, were excluded as indistinguishable.

The V gene's germline CDR1 is MDHEN and CDR2 SYDVKM. The CDR3 spans 12 residues. V lost 4 bases to trimming and J lost 7 bases, with 7 bases between them. 13 Jbeta primers and 60 Vbeta primers were used for the PCR. The assay was immunoSEQ multiplex PCR, and TCRdb's table has in-frame clones only and misses some. Of about 36,000 clones listed, roughly 69% were seen once; the top ten hold around 7%. The sequenced sample was PBMCs. The V gene is TRBV28, the J gene TRBJ1-4; no definite D call. The receptor was isolated from a man aged 25 to 40 in good health and CMV-seronegative. The CDR3 nucleotides are TGTGCCAGCAGTTGGGGAGTTGAAAAACTGTTTTTT. Encoded protein: CASSWGVEKLFF.